This T cell receptor (beta chain) comes out of a study of blood T cell dynamics during melanoma immunotherapy. Across the whole study: Metastatic melanoma patients received first-line pembrolizumab or nivolumab plus ipilimumab.

This sample's time point: week 3, after first cycle of checkpoint inhibitor. Apart from a couple of fast progressors, RECIST 1.1 response was judged 12 weeks post-infusion. Note on this clone: What it binds is not known.

DNA loading was fixed at about 340 ng for all bulk PBMC samples. TCRdb keeps only in-frame clones here, not all; method: immunoSEQ multiplex PCR. The sample consists of 25,000 to 30,000 clones, approximately 83% of them appearing once. Findings of the study overall: Whether repertoire-driving clones were melanoma-specific could not be determined.

The sequences come from blood, collected from a patient treated with checkpoint blockade. The TCR was taken from a human donor with melanoma.

In nucleotides, the CDR3 is TGTGCCAGCAGCCCCGAGCTCTACAATGAGCAGTTCTTC. It yields the protein CASSPELYNEQFF. The chain couples TRBV11-2 to TRBJ2-1; no clear D gene. Germline values: CDR1 SGHAT, CDR2 FQNNGV. V was trimmed by 5 bases and J by 3 bases, leaving 8 bases between them. CDR3 length equals 13 residues.